Listed below are T cell receptor beta chains from one sample, sequenced in a study of T-cell reconstitution after alpha-beta-depleted transplantation in children. TCRdb passed the PCR reads through MiXCR, listing each CDR3 protein once. This table holds about 500,000 distinct CDR3 sequences, less than 35% found once. Source: PBMCs from the stem cell graft donor, taken from the stem cell graft. These receptors all come from a human donor who donated a stem cell graft to a child with aplastic anemia. The CDR3 runs from the conserved cysteine through the conserved F or W. D genes are given only for firm matches. Clone size appears in some rows only: once, few, many, or a class for an expanded clone.

cdr3_nt: TGCAGCGTCCTAAGCGGGAGGGCAAGGACGCAGTATTTT
cdr3_aa: CSVLSGRARTQYF
j_call: TRBJ2-3
clone_size: .
v_call: TRBV29-1
d_call: TRBD2

cdr3_nt: TGCAGTGCTAGAGCGACAGTAGCGGGCTACACCTTC
cdr3_aa: CSARATVAGYTF
j_call: TRBJ1-2
clone_size: few
v_call: TRBV20-1
d_call: .

cdr3_nt: TGCAGTGCTAGAGCGGGGGACCCATGGAGCTCCTACAATGAGCAGTTCTTC
cdr3_aa: CSARAGDPWSSYNEQFF
j_call: TRBJ2-1
clone_size: .
v_call: TRBV20-1
d_call: .

cdr3_nt: TGTGCCAGCAGCTCGATACGCCATCGGCAGTTCTTC
cdr3_aa: CASSSIRHRQFF
j_call: TRBJ2-1
clone_size: .
v_call: TRBV5-6
d_call: .

cdr3_nt: TGTGCCAGCAGCACTACTATAACCTACGAGCAGTACTTC
cdr3_aa: CASSTTITYEQYF
j_call: TRBJ2-7
clone_size: .
v_call: TRBV7-2
d_call: .

cdr3_nt: TGTGCCAGCAGTTACTCCCGGAGAGACAATGAAAAACTGTTTTTT
cdr3_aa: CASSYSRRDNEKLFF
j_call: TRBJ1-4
clone_size: .
v_call: TRBV6-2/TRBV6-3
d_call: .

cdr3_nt: TGTGCCAGCAAGCCCCGGAGGGGGCCAAACTATGGCTACACCTTC
cdr3_aa: CASKPRRGPNYGYTF
j_call: TRBJ1-2
clone_size: .
v_call: TRBV27
d_call: TRBD1

cdr3_nt: TGTGCCAGCAGCGTAGGTCTCTCCTACGAGCAGTACTTC
cdr3_aa: CASSVGLSYEQYF
j_call: TRBJ2-7
clone_size: few
v_call: TRBV9
d_call: .

cdr3_nt: TGCGCCAGCAGCTTGGCTAGCGGGAGTCTAGGTAATGAGCAGTTCTTC
cdr3_aa: CASSLASGSLGNEQFF
j_call: TRBJ2-1
clone_size: few
v_call: TRBV5-1
d_call: TRBD2

cdr3_nt: TGTGCCAGCAGCTCAGGGGTCTATGGCTACACCTTC
cdr3_aa: CASSSGVYGYTF
j_call: TRBJ1-2
clone_size: few
v_call: TRBV7-2
d_call: .

cdr3_nt: TGTGCCAGCAGTCCAACTTTTAGCAATCAGCCCCAGCATTTT
cdr3_aa: CASSPTFSNQPQHF
j_call: TRBJ1-5
clone_size: few
v_call: TRBV27
d_call: .

cdr3_nt: TGTGCCAGCAGCTTACCACCAACGGGCACAGATACGCAGTATTTT
cdr3_aa: CASSLPPTGTDTQYF
j_call: TRBJ2-3
clone_size: .
v_call: TRBV5-6
d_call: .

cdr3_nt: TGTGCCACCCTGGCTCACTATGGCTACACCTTC
cdr3_aa: CATLAHYGYTF
j_call: TRBJ1-2
clone_size: .
v_call: TRBV10-3
d_call: .

cdr3_nt: TGCGCCAGCAGCACAAGACAGGGAAATAATTCACCCCTCCACTTT
cdr3_aa: CASSTRQGNNSPLHF
j_call: TRBJ1-6
clone_size: once
v_call: TRBV5-1
d_call: TRBD1

cdr3_nt: TGCGCCAGCAGCTTGGAAGGTCAGGGGAGGACTGAAGCTTTCTTT
cdr3_aa: CASSLEGQGRTEAFF
j_call: TRBJ1-1
clone_size: .
v_call: TRBV5-1
d_call: .

cdr3_nt: TGTGCCAGCAGTGAATCCGGGAGTCAAAGCGAGCAGTACTTC
cdr3_aa: CASSESGSQSEQYF
j_call: TRBJ2-7
clone_size: .
v_call: TRBV25-1
d_call: .